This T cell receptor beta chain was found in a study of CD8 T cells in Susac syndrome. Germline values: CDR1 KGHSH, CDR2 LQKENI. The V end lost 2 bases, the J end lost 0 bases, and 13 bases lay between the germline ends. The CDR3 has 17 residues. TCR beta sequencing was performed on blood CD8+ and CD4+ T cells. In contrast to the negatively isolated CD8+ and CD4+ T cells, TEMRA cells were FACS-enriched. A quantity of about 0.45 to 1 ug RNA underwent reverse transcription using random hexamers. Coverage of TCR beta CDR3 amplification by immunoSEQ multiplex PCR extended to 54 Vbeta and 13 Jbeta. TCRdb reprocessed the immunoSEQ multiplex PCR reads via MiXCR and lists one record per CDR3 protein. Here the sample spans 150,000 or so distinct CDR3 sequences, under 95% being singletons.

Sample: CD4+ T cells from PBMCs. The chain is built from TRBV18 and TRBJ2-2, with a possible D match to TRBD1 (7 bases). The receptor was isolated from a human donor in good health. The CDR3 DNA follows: TGTGCCAGCTCACCAACTGGAGGGACAGCGAACACCGGGGAGCTGTTTTTT. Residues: CASSPTGGTANTGELFF.